This is a list of T cell receptor beta chains from one sample in a study of cytomegalovirus exposure and HLA in healthy donors. TCRdb's copy holds only in-frame clones and misses some; the assay was immunoSEQ multiplex PCR. The sample has 150,000 to 200,000 clones; about 90% are singletons. The source material was PBMCs. These receptors were taken from a boy aged 2 to 10 in good health and CMV-seronegative. Each CDR3 is given with its conserved first and last residue. D genes are given only for firm matches. Where a row states a size, it is once, few, many or the class of an expanded clone; other rows omit it.

NA,TRBJ2-7,TRBV28,once,TGTGCCAGCAGTTCCGTTAGTTACGAGCAGTACTTC,CASSSVSYEQYF
TRBD2,TRBJ2-1,TRBV12-5,NA,TGTGCTAGTGGTTTGGGGACTAGCGGTTACAATGAGCAGTTCTTC,CASGLGTSGYNEQFF
TRBD1,TRBJ1-5,TRBV18,NA,TGTGCCAGCTCACCGGAGGGGGCGGATCAGCCCCAGCATTTT,CASSPEGADQPQHF
TRBD1,TRBJ1-4,TRBV5-1,NA,TGCGCCAGCAGCTCGGGACAGCTTAATGAAAAACTGTTTTTT,CASSSGQLNEKLFF
NA,TRBJ2-1,TRBV6-5,NA,TGTGCCAGCAGCCACTTAAGCTCCTACAATGAGCAGTTCTTC,CASSHLSSYNEQFF
TRBD1,TRBJ2-6,TRBV27,NA,TGTGCCAGCAGTCCTCACGGACAGGGAAAACTCTCTGGGGCCAACGTCCTGACTTTC,CASSPHGQGKLSGANVLTF
TRBD1,TRBJ1-6,TRBV2,NA,TGTGCCAGCAGTTGGACAGGAGTAGGGTTTGCTGTCCACTTT,CASSWTGVGFAVHF
NA,TRBJ2-2,TRBV10-3,NA,TGTGCCATCAGTGTCCGGGACACCGACACCGGGGAGCTGTTTTTT,CAISVRDTDTGELFF
NA,TRBJ1-4,TRBV5-1,NA,TGCGCCAGCAGCTTAGGGGGGGGTGAAAAACTGTTTTTT,CASSLGGGEKLFF
NA,TRBJ2-7,TRBV28,NA,TGTGCCAGCAGATCGACAGTATCCTACGAGCAGTACTTC,CASRSTVSYEQYF
NA,TRBJ2-3,TRBV7-7,NA,TGTGCCAGCAGCCCGGGGATTTTAAGCACAGATACGCAGTATTTT,CASSPGILSTDTQYF